These 22 T cell receptor beta chains were sequenced from one sample in a study of graft-versus-host responses after intestinal transplantation. Antigens for these TCRs are unknown. Only in-frame clones appear in the TCRdb table, and some are missing; sequencing was by immunoSEQ multiplex PCR. The sample lists tens of thousands of clones, around 80% occurring once. This sample comprised unstimulated CD8+ T cells sorted from spleen or lymph node cells, obtained before transplant. The receptors derive from a human donor who was the organ donor for an intestinal transplant.

This clone was seen once. This chain connects TRBV7-2 to TRBJ2-2; D unresolved. Trimming took 1 base from V and 0 from J, leaving 15 bases between them. This CDR3 has 18 residues. Germline CDR1 is SGHTA and CDR2 is FQGNSA. CDR3 in DNA: TGTGCCAGCAGCTTAGATCTGGTGCGTTCCCCGAACACCGGGGAGCTGTTTTTT. Translated: CASSLDLVRSPNTGELFF.

The chain uses TRBV9 and TRBJ2-3; D is perhaps TRBD1 (6 bases). The CDR3 contains 14 residues. Trimming took 1 base from V and 3 from J, leaving 9 bases between them. Germline V gene lookup returns CDR1 SGDLS and CDR2 YYNGEE. The CDR3 sequence is CASSVPGETDTQYF. The DNA for the CDR3 is TGTGCCAGCAGCGTACCAGGGGAAACAGATACGCAGTATTTT.

In this sample, this clone turned up a few times. The V gene is TRBV13, the J gene TRBJ2-5; 11 nucleotides line up with TRBD1. Germline loops: CDR1 PRHDT, CDR2 FYEKMQ (reference sequence). This CDR3 comprises 19 residues. Trimming took 5 bases from V and 2 from J; bases not matched to a gene: 16. The CDR3 DNA sequence: TGTGCCAGCAGCCGACCGACTATTGGACAGGGGGCGCGTCAAGAGACCCAGTACTTC. This sequence encodes CASSRPTIGQGARQETQYF.

V is TRBV29-1 and J is TRBJ2-1; 7 nucleotides match TRBD2. The CDR3 contains 14 residues. The germline V gene has CDR1 SQVTM and CDR2 ANQGSEA. The V segment lost 2 bases and the J segment 8 bases; nucleotides outside the gene matches: 9. In nucleotides, the CDR3 is TGCAGCGTTGAATTTCAGCGGGATATCCATGAGCAGTTCTTC. Translation gives CSVEFQRDIHEQFF.

The rearrangement joins TRBV4-3 to TRBJ2-1; no definite D call. The CDR3 consists of 17 residues. Germline V CDR1 and CDR2: LGHNA, YSLEER. Trimming shortened V by 3 bases and J by 8 bases, and 23 bases separated the two germline ends. The CDR3 DNA follows: TGCGCCAGCAGCCAGGAAAAAGGGTTAAGGACGCACGATGAGCAGTTCTTC. The encoded protein is CASSQEKGLRTHDEQFF.

This clone was counted only a few times. J is TRBJ2-3 and V is TRBV15, with D unresolved. Trimming pared 5 bases from V and 4 bases from J, leaving 22 bases between. Germline V lookup: CDR1 LNHNV, CDR2 YYDKDF (reference sequence). This CDR3 has 17 residues. In DNA, the CDR3 is TGTGCCACCAGCGTTAGCCGAGGCCCGACCTCACCAGATACGCAGTATTTT. Translating it yields CATSVSRGPTSPDTQYF.

The chain has TRBV7-9 and TRBJ2-7, with D possibly matching TRBD1 (6 bases). Per germline, CDR1 SEHNR and CDR2 FQNEAQ (reference sequence). The CDR3 has 14 residues. The germline V and J ends were trimmed by 5 bases and 5 bases, with 16 bases remaining between them. The CDR3 loop is CASSPRDIRNEQYF. Here the CDR3 DNA reads TGTGCCAGCAGCCCACGGGACATTCGGAACGAGCAGTACTTC.

This chain joins TRBV27 and TRBJ2-1; a possible D gene is TRBD2 (6 bases). Trimming removed 2 bases at V and 6 bases at J, with 14 bases between. The CDR3 runs 15 residues. CDR1 is MNHEY and CDR2 is SMNVEV in the germline V gene (reference sequence). CDR3 sequence: CASSLGTAGINEQFF. CDR3 coding DNA: TGTGCCAGCAGTTTAGGCACGGCGGGGATCAATGAGCAGTTCTTC.

The V and J genes are TRBV14 and TRBJ2-1, with 7 bases aligning to TRBD2. V was clipped by 1 base and J by 5 bases; unmatched bases: 11. From germline, CDR1 is SGHDN and CDR2 FVKESK. The CDR3 totals 17 residues. The CDR3 DNA is TGTGCCAGCAGCCAAGGGTTCCGGGACTACCCTAACAATGAGCAGTTCTTC. Translated: CASSQGFRDYPNNEQFF.

V usage is TRBV19 and J usage is TRBJ1-6, with a tentative D call TRBD1 (5 bases). V lost 5 bases, J lost 15 bases, and 14 bases lay in between. CDR3 size: 12 residues. CDR1 is LNHDA, CDR2 SQIVND, per germline (reference sequence). In DNA form, the CDR3 reads TGTGCCAGTAGTGGGGGTGTTTCAGTCCTCCACTTT. As protein: CASSGGVSVLHF.

The V gene is TRBV30, the J gene TRBJ2-7; D is possibly TRBD1 (6 bases). Germline loops: CDR1 GTSNPN, CDR2 SVGIG (reference sequence). Trimming cost V 4 bases and J 3 bases, with 16 bases left between them. The CDR3 is 14 amino acids. CDR3 sequence: CAWNPRQANYEQYF. CDR3 DNA: TGTGCCTGGAACCCCAGACAGGCGAACTACGAGCAGTACTTC.

This clone was observed a few times. This sequence joins TRBV11-2 and TRBJ2-7; D is perhaps TRBD2 (6 bases). V was cut by 2 bases and J by 0 bases, with 20 bases left in between. The CDR3 spans 18 residues. Germline V lookup: CDR1 SGHAT, CDR2 FQNNGV. The CDR3 region has the DNA TGTGCCAGCAGCTTACCACGACTGGGGCGGGGCGTCTCCTACGAGCAGTACTTC. It codes for CASSLPRLGRGVSYEQYF.

In its sample, this clone was seen a few times. J is TRBJ2-7 and V is TRBV5-4; D is unresolved. The V gene lost 1 base and the J gene lost 6 bases, with 8 bases spanning the gap. Germline-derived CDR1 and CDR2 are SGHNT and YYREEE (reference sequence). CDR3 size: 12 residues. The CDR3 reads CASSLNGGEQYF. CDR3 in DNA: TGTGCCAGCAGCTTGAACGGCGGCGAGCAGTACTTC.

V usage is TRBV10-3 and J usage is TRBJ2-5; 7 bases fit TRBD2. J lost 4 bases, V lost 4 bases, and 21 bases had no gene match. The CDR3 is 19 residues long. Germline V CDR1 and CDR2: ENHRY, SYGVKD. The CDR3 here is CAISVGPGEASGVLETQYF. In DNA, the CDR3 is TGTGCCATCAGTGTGGGCCCCGGGGAGGCCAGCGGGGTTCTAGAGACCCAGTACTTC.

This clone has only a few counts. This rearrangement joins TRBV5-8 to TRBJ1-2; 8 bases map to TRBD1. Trimming at V came to 6 bases and at J to 4 bases, leaving 11 bases not matched to a gene. Germline CDR1 and CDR2: SGHTS and YDEGEE. The CDR3 length is 15 residues. CDR3 sequence (DNA): TGTGCCAGCATCCCCGGGACAGGACCTTTCTATGGCTACACCTTC. Translation: CASIPGTGPFYGYTF.

The J gene is TRBJ2-5, the V gene TRBV9; 8 bases agree with TRBD1. This CDR3 spans 14 amino acids. V trimming: 7 bases; J trimming: 5 bases; junction bases outside the gene matches: 10. Germline V CDR1 and CDR2: SGDLS, YYNGEE. The CDR3 loop reads CASGTGGGKETQYF. In DNA form, the CDR3 reads TGTGCCAGCGGGACAGGTGGCGGTAAGGAGACCCAGTACTTC.

V usage is TRBV15 and J usage is TRBJ1-2; D perhaps matches TRBD1 (5 bases). The germline gives CDR1 LNHNV, CDR2 YYDKDF (reference sequence). Trimming took 0 bases from V and 8 from J, leaving 13 bases between them. The CDR3 length is 14 residues. In DNA form, the CDR3 reads TGTGCCACCAGCAGAGATGCAGGGAACCTCGGCTACACCTTC. As protein: CATSRDAGNLGYTF.

The V gene is TRBV4-1, the J gene TRBJ1-3, with D uncertain. The length of the CDR3 is 11 residues. The germline V and J ends were trimmed by 0 bases and 9 bases, with 3 bases remaining between them. Germline CDR1 MGHRA, CDR2 YSYEKL. The CDR3 sequence: CASSQDLTIYF. CDR3 sequence (DNA): TGCGCCAGCAGCCAAGACCTCACCATATATTTT.

The rearrangement uses TRBV13 and TRBJ2-5, with TRBD2 identical over 10 bases. The J segment lost 5 bases and the V segment lost 4 bases, leaving 10 bases of the junction unmatched. The CDR3 extends over 16 amino acids. Germline V gene data show CDR1 as PRHDT and CDR2 as FYEKMQ (reference sequence). The CDR3 protein is CASSSRTSGVSETQYF. The CDR3 bases are TGTGCCAGCAGCTCCAGGACTAGCGGAGTCAGCGAGACCCAGTACTTC. Filled out from reference TRBV13 and TRBJ2-5, the complete variable domain reads AAGVIQSPRHLIKEKRETATLKCYPIPRHDTVYWYQQGPGQDPQFLISFYEKMQSDKGSIPDRFSAQQFSDYHSELNMSSLELGDSALYFCASSSRTSGVSETQYFGPGTRLLVL.

The V and J genes are TRBV10-1 and TRBJ2-1, with 14 bases fitting TRBD2. Germline-derived CDR1 and CDR2 are WNHNN and SYGVQD (reference sequence). This CDR3 spans 17 amino acids. Unmatched junction bases numbered 6, after V lost 4 bases and J lost 4 bases. CDR3 nucleotides: TGCGCCAGCAGTGGGGGACTAGCGGGGGAGATTTACAATGAGCAGTTCTTC. Translation: CASSGGLAGEIYNEQFF.

The V and J genes are TRBV30 and TRBJ2-1, with a weak D call TRBD2 (5 bases). CDR3 size: 13 residues. Per germline, CDR1 GTSNPN and CDR2 SVGIG (reference sequence). V lost 0 bases and J 12 bases, leaving 15 bases between the germline ends. The chain's CDR3 is CAWSVASLGWQFF. CDR3 DNA sequence: TGTGCCTGGAGTGTGGCTAGCCTAGGGTGGCAGTTCTTC.

This clone appeared a single time. This rearrangement joins TRBV7-2 to TRBJ2-7; D gene ambiguous. Germline V gene lookup returns CDR1 SGHTA and CDR2 FQGNSA. V was clipped by 5 bases and J by 0 bases, with 8 bases between them. The CDR3 spans 13 residues. The CDR3 sequence: CASSPQSSYEQYF. The DNA for the CDR3 is TGTGCCAGCAGCCCTCAAAGCTCCTACGAGCAGTACTTC.